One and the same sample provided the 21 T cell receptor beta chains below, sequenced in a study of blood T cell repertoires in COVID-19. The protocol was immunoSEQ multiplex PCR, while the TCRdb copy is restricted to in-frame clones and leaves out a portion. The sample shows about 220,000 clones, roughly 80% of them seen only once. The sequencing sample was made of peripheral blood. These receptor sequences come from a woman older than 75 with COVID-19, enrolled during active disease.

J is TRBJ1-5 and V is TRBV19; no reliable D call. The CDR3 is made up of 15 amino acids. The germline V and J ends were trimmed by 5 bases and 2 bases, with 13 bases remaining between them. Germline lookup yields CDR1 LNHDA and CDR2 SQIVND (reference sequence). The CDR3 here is CASSPTTSGNQPQHF. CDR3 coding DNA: TGTGCCAGTAGTCCAACGACAAGTGGCAATCAGCCCCAGCATTTT.

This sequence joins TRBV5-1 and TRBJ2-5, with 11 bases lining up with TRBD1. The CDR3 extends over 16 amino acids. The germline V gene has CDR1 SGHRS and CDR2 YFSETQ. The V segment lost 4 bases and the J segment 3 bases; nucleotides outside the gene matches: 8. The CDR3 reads CASSIRTGGNEETQYF. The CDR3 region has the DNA TGCGCCAGCAGCATCCGGACAGGGGGCAACGAAGAGACCCAGTACTTC.

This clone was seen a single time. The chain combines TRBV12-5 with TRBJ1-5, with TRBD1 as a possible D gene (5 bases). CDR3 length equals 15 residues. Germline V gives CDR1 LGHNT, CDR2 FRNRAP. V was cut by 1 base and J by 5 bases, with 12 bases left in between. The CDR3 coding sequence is TGTGCTAGTGGTTTGGGACAGTTCGGAGATCAGCCCCAGCATTTT. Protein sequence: CASGLGQFGDQPQHF.

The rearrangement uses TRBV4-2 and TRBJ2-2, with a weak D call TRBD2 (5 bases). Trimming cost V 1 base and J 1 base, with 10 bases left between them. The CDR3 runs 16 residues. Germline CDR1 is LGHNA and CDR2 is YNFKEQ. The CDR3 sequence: CASSQGAGKNTGELFF. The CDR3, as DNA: TGTGCCAGCAGCCAAGGGGCCGGGAAGAACACCGGGGAGCTGTTTTTT.

CDR3 loop: CASRPGGADEKLFF. The CDR3 DNA follows: TGTGCCAGCAGACCAGGGGGCGCGGATGAAAAACTGTTTTTT. This rearrangement joins TRBV6-6 to TRBJ1-4, with 8 bases lining up with TRBD1. CDR1 MNHNY and CDR2 SVGAGI come from the germline V gene (reference sequence). V lost 6 bases, J lost 6 bases, and 6 bases stayed unmatched. The CDR3 consists of 14 residues.

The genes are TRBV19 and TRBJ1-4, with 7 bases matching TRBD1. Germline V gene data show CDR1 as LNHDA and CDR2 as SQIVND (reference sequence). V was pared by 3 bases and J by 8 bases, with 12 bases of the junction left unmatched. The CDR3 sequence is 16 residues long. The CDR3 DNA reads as TGTGCCAGTAGTATGAGCGGACAGGCCCTCGGCGAAAAACTGTTTTTT. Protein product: CASSMSGQALGEKLFF. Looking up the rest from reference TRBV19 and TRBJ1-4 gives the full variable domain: DGGITQSPKYLFRKEGQNVTLSCEQNLNHDAMYWYRQDPGQGLRLIYYSQIVNDFQKGDIAEGYSVSREKKESFPLTVTSAQKNPTAFYLCASSMSGQALGEKLFFGSGTQLSVL.

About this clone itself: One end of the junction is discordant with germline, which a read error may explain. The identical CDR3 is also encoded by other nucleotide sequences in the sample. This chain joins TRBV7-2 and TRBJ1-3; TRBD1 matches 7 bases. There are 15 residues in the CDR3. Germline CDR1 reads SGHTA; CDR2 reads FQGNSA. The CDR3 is CASSLRDSSGNTIYF. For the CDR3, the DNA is TGTGCCAGCAGCTTACGGGACAGCTCTGGGAACACCATATATTTT.

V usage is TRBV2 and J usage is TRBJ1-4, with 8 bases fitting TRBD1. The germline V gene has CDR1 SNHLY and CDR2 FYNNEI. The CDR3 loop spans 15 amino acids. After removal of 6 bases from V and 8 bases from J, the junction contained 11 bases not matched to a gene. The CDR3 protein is CASSVGRQGREKLFF. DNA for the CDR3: TGTGCCAGCAGCGTTGGGAGACAGGGGCGGGAAAAACTGTTTTTT. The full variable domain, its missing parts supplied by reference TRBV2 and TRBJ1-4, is EPEVTQTPSHQVTQMGQEVILRCVPISNHLYFYWYRQILGQKVEFLVSFYNNEISEKSEIFDDQFSVERPDGSNFTLKIRSTKLEDSAMYFCASSVGRQGREKLFFGSGTQLSVL.

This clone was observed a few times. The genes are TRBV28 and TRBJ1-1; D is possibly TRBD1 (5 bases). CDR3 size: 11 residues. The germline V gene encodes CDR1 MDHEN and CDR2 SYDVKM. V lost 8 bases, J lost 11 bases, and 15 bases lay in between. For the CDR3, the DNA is TGTGCCAGCTTATATGCGGGGCAGGCTTTCTTT. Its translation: CASLYAGQAFF.

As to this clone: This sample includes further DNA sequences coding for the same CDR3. For the CDR3, the DNA is TGTGCCTGGAGTGCAGACAGGGCGAATCAGCCCCAGCATTTT. It codes for CAWSADRANQPQHF. This sequence joins TRBV30 and TRBJ1-5, with TRBD1 matching over 7 bases. Unmatched junction bases numbered 4, after V lost 1 base and J lost 4 bases. Germline V gene sequence: CDR1 GTSNPN, CDR2 SVGIG (reference sequence). The CDR3 has 14 amino acids.

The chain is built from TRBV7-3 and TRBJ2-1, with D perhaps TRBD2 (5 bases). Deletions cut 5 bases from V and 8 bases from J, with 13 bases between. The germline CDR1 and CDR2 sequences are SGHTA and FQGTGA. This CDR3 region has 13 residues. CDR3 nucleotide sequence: TGTGCCAGCAGCCGGAGCGGTTCCGATGAGCAGTTCTTC. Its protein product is CASSRSGSDEQFF.

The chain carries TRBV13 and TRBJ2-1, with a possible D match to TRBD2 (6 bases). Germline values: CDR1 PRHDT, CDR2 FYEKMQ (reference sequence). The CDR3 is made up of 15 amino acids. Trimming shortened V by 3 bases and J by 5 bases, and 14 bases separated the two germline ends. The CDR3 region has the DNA TGTGCCAGCAGCTTTCCCATAGCGGTTGACAATGAGCAGTTCTTC. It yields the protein CASSFPIAVDNEQFF. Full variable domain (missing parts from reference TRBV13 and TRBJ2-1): AAGVIQSPRHLIKEKRETATLKCYPIPRHDTVYWYQQGPGQDPQFLISFYEKMQSDKGSIPDRFSAQQFSDYHSELNMSSLELGDSALYFCASSFPIAVDNEQFFGPGTRLTVL.

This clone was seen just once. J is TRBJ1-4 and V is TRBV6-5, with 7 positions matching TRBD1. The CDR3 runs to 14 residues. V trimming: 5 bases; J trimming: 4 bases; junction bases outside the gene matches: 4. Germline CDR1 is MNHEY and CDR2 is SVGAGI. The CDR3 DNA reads TGTGCCAGCAGTACGACAGGGAATAATGAAAAACTGTTTTTT. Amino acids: CASSTTGNNEKLFF.

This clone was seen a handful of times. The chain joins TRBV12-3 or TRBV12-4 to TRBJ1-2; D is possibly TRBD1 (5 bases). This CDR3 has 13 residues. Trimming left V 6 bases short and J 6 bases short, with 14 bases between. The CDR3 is CASSQHRRDGYTF. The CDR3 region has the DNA TGTGCCAGCAGCCAACACCGCAGGGATGGCTACACCTTC.

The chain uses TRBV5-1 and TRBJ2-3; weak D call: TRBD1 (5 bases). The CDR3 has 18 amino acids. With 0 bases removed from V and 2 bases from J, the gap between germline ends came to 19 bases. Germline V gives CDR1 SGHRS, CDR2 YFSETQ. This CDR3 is CASSLGPPSTALTDTQYF. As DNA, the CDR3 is TGCGCCAGCAGCTTGGGCCCCCCCTCGACAGCACTCACAGATACGCAGTATTTT.

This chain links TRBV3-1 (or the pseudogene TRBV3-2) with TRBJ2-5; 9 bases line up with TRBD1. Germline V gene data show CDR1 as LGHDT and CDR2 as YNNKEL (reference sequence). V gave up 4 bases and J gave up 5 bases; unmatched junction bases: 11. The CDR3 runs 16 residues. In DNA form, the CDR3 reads TGTGCCAGCAGCCTCCCGGGACAGGGACGCGAGGAGACCCAGTACTTC. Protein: CASSLPGQGREETQYF.

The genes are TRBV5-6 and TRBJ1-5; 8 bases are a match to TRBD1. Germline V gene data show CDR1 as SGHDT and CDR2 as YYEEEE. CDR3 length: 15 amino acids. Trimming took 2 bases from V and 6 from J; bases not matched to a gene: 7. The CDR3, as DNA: TGTGCCAGCAGCTTAAAGTCAGGGGGCGGTCAGCCCCAGCATTTT. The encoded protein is CASSLKSGGGQPQHF.

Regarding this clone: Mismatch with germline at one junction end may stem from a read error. The chain's CDR3 is CVSSLDRVVAFF. The CDR3 DNA reads as TGTGTCAGCAGCCTGGACAGGGTCGTAGCTTTCTTT. The J gene is TRBJ1-1, the V gene TRBV2; 8 bases align to TRBD1. Germline-derived CDR1 and CDR2 are SNHLY and FYNNEI. The CDR3 is 12 amino acids.

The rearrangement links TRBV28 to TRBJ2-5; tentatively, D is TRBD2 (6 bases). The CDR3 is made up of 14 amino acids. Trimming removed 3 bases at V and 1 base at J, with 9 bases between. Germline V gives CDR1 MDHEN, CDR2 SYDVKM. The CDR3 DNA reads TGTGCCAGCAGTTTGGGCGGGGCCCAAGAGACCCAGTACTTC. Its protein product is CASSLGGAQETQYF. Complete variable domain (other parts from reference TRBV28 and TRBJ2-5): DVKVTQSSRYLVKRTGEKVFLECVQDMDHENMFWYRQDPGLGLRLIYFSYDVKMKEKGDIPEGYSVSREKKERFSLILESASTNQTSMYLCASSLGGAQETQYFGPGTRLLVL.

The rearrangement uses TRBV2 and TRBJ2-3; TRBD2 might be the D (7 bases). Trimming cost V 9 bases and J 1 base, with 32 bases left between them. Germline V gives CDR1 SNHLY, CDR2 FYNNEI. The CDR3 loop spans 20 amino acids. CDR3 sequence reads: CASQQGPGRTTIGGTDTQYF. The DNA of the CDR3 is TGTGCCAGTCAACAGGGACCCGGGAGGACTACTATCGGAGGCACAGATACGCAGTATTTT.

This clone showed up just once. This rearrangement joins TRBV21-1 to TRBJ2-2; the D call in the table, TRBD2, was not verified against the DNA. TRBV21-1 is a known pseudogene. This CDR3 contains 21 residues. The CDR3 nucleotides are TGTGCCAGCAGCCACCAGCGGGAGGGCCTACTGTCCCCGGCGAACACCGGGGAGCTGTTTTTT. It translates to CASSHQREGLLSPANTGELFF.